These 9 T cell receptor beta chains originate from one sample sequenced in a study of blood T cell repertoires in COVID-19. Sequencing was performed with immunoSEQ multiplex PCR; in TCRdb, only in-frame clones are kept and a portion is missing. In the table there are 100,000 to 120,000 clones, approximately 90% of which are singletons. Sequences were obtained from peripheral blood. Receptors originate from a woman aged 50 to 65 with acute or convalescent COVID-19.

The CDR3 loop reads CAISEGAGGYTF. For the CDR3, the DNA is TGTGCCATCAGTGAAGGGGCGGGGGGCTACACCTTC. The chain carries TRBV10-3 and TRBJ1-2, with TRBD1 as a possible D gene (5 bases). The germline V gene has CDR1 ENHRY and CDR2 SYGVKD. Between the trimmed V and J ends, which lost 3 bases and 8 bases, there was a span of 10 bases. The CDR3 extends over 12 amino acids.

In DNA, the CDR3 is TGTGCCAGCAGCCCCCTCGATGGCTACACCTTC. Amino acids: CASSPLDGYTF. This chain joins TRBV7-9 and TRBJ1-2; no definite D call. Germline CDR1 reads SEHNR; CDR2 reads FQNEAQ (reference sequence). This CDR3 region has 11 residues. The V and J ends lost 5 bases and 6 bases respectively, with 7 bases between them.

The CDR3 is CASSLSTESLGNTIYF. The CDR3 DNA reads TGTGCCAGCTCACTTTCGACAGAGTCTCTGGGAAACACCATATATTTT. The rearrangement joins TRBV18 to TRBJ1-3, with TRBD1 as a possible D gene (5 bases). The CDR3 extends over 16 amino acids. Per the germline V gene, CDR1 is KGHSH and CDR2 is LQKENI. Trimming stripped 4 bases from V and 4 bases from J, with 17 bases between.

The genes are TRBV25-1 and TRBJ1-1, with 9 bases matching TRBD1. V was clipped by 5 bases and J by 2 bases; unmatched bases: 3. In germline, CDR1 is MGHDK, CDR2 SYGVNS. There are 14 residues in the CDR3. CDR3 nucleotides: TGTGCCAGCAGTTGGGGACAGGGAAACACTGAAGCTTTCTTT. The encoded protein is CASSWGQGNTEAFF.

The rearrangement joins TRBV6-2 or TRBV6-3 to TRBJ1-2, with D unresolved. Germline CDR1 reads MNHEY; CDR2 reads SVGEGT. V was pared by 2 bases and J by 4 bases, with 11 bases between. The CDR3 sequence is 14 residues long. Written as DNA, the CDR3 is TGTGCCAGCAGTTACGCGTCTTACGGCTATGGCTACACCTTC. Encoded protein: CASSYASYGYGYTF.

The rearrangement uses TRBV23-1 and TRBJ2-1; TRBD1 is a possible D gene (5 bases). TRBV23-1 is an ORF for which the function is uncertain. The CDR3 covers 12 residues. Trimming stripped 6 bases from V and 9 bases from J, with 12 bases between. CDR3 sequence: CASSLRGCEQFF. CDR3 nucleotide sequence: TGCGCCAGCAGCTTAAGGGGTTGTGAGCAGTTCTTC.

As regards this clone: At one end, the junction sequence differs from germline, possibly due to a read error. The chain uses TRBV7-7 and TRBJ1-5, with TRBD1 identical over 11 bases. CDR1 is SSHAT, CDR2 FNYEAQ, per germline (reference sequence). This CDR3 has 14 residues. The CDR3 DNA reads TGTGCTAGCAGCCCGGGACAGGGGGATCAGCCCCAGCATTTT. Translation gives CASSPGQGDQPQHF.

V gene TRBV11-2 combines with J gene TRBJ2-1; D unclear. CDR1 SGHAT and CDR2 FQNNGV come from the germline V gene. CDR3 length: 12 amino acids. V was trimmed by 2 bases and J by 9 bases, leaving 8 bases between them. The CDR3 bases are TGTGCCAGCAGCTTAATACAAGTTGAGCAGTTCTTC. Amino acid sequence: CASSLIQVEQFF.

The chain couples TRBV4-3 to TRBJ2-1; TRBD1 is a possible D gene (5 bases). Germline V gives CDR1 LGHNA, CDR2 YSLEER. Between the trimmed V and J ends, which lost 0 bases and 9 bases, there was a span of 9 bases. The length of the CDR3 is 13 residues. The DNA of the CDR3 is TGCGCCAGCAGCCAAGATCTAGGGGTTGAGCAGTTCTTC. It encodes CASSQDLGVEQFF.